The 26 T cell receptor beta chains in this list originate from one sample, sequenced in a study of early T cells in non-severe SARS-CoV-2 infection. TCRdb reprocessed the 5' RACE reads via MiXCR and lists one record per CDR3 protein. The repertoire has approximately 79,000 distinct CDR3 sequences, roughly 13% of them found once; the top ten carry less than 1.5%. Input material: whole blood. These receptors all come from an adult who was a healthcare worker with PCR-confirmed SARS-CoV-2 infection or an uninfected control (not recorded which).

Points on this clonotype: A much larger clone lies a single base off, so this may be a read error. V usage is TRBV20-1 and J usage is TRBJ2-7; the match to TRBD2 covers 10 bases. This CDR3 is built from 14 residues. Germline trimming cut 0 bases from V and 3 bases from J; bases unmatched to any gene: 2. CDR1 is DFQATT and CDR2 is SNEGSKA in the germline V gene (reference sequence). In DNA form, the CDR3 reads TGCAGTGCTAGAGATCCTAGCGGGGGCTACGAGCAGTACTTC. Encoded protein: CSARDPSGGYEQYF.

This clonotype was observed many times. The chain joins TRBV12-3 or TRBV12-4 to TRBJ2-1; 9 bases are shared with TRBD1. V lost 6 bases, J lost 9 bases, and 9 bases stayed unmatched. The CDR3 loop spans 14 amino acids. CDR3: CASRPGTGSTEQFF. As DNA, the CDR3 is TGTGCCAGCAGGCCCGGGACAGGGAGTACTGAGCAGTTCTTC.

This clonotype has a count of ten or more. The V call is TRBV5-1, the J call TRBJ2-7; TRBD1 matches 8 bases. The germline V gene has CDR1 SGHRS and CDR2 YFSETQ. J was trimmed by 4 bases and V by 0 bases; bases with no gene match: 12. CDR3 length: 17 residues. In DNA form, the CDR3 reads TGCGCCAGCAGCTTGGGACCGGACAGGGTAAGAGGATACGAGCAGTACTTC. This encodes CASSLGPDRVRGYEQYF.

This clonotype was observed many times. CDR3 residues: CASSNTPENIQYF. CDR3 nucleotide sequence: TGTGCCAGCAGCAACACACCGGAAAACATTCAGTACTTC. V is TRBV11-2 and J is TRBJ2-4; unclear D gene. This CDR3 is 13 amino acids long. CDR1 SGHAT and CDR2 FQNNGV come from the germline V gene. Trimming took off 5 bases at V and 5 bases at J, with 10 bases between the two ends.

This clonotype has ten or more counts. The CDR3: CASSSGQTYQETQYF. CDR3 bases: TGTGCCAGCAGCTCCGGACAGACTTACCAAGAGACCCAGTACTTC. The rearrangement joins TRBV5-6 to TRBJ2-5, with a tentative D call TRBD1 (6 bases). The germline gives CDR1 SGHDT, CDR2 YYEEEE. This CDR3 region has 15 residues. V was clipped by 3 bases and J by 0 bases, with 12 bases between them.

This clonotype has more than one count but fewer than ten. V and J are TRBV28 and TRBJ1-6, with D possibly being TRBD1 (5 bases). Per the germline V gene, CDR1 is MDHEN and CDR2 is SYDVKM. The V end lost 6 bases, the J end lost 4 bases, and 19 bases lay between the germline ends. The CDR3 extends over 17 amino acids. CDR3 amino acids: CASSSGRQPTYNSPLHF. For the CDR3, the DNA is TGTGCCAGCAGCTCGGGAAGACAGCCCACGTATAATTCACCCCTCCACTTT.

This clonotype qualifies as medium-sized (0.01 to 0.1%). At one of its ends the junction is not consistent with the germline gene, which may arise from a read error. The rearrangement links TRBV6-2 or TRBV6-3 to TRBJ2-6; possible D gene TRBD1, 6 bases. Per germline, CDR1 MNHEY and CDR2 SVGEGT. The CDR3 sequence is 16 residues long. In nucleotides, the CDR3 is TGTGCCAGCAGCCCACAGGGCGACTCTGGTGCCAACGTCCTGACTTTC. Protein: CASSPQGDSGANVLTF.

This clonotype was counted ten times or more. This chain links TRBV6-1 with TRBJ1-1, with a possible D match to TRBD1 (5 bases). The V gene lost 7 bases and the J gene lost 0 bases, with 12 bases spanning the gap. Looked up from germline, CDR1 is MNHNS and CDR2 is SASEGT. The CDR3 runs 14 residues. CDR3 sequence (DNA): TGTGCCAGCACGGGACCGAACATGAACACTGAAGCTTTCTTT. This gives the protein CASTGPNMNTEAFF.

This clonotype was found a few times. This chain joins TRBV5-1 and TRBJ2-1, with TRBD2 matching 9 bases. CDR1 is SGHRS and CDR2 is YFSETQ in the germline V gene. Trimming took 4 bases from V and 9 from J; bases not matched to a gene: 11. This CDR3 comprises 15 residues. CDR3 loop: CASSQISGSMGEQFF. As DNA, the CDR3 is TGCGCCAGCAGCCAAATTAGCGGGAGCATGGGTGAGCAGTTCTTC.

This clonotype was detected only a few times. DNA for the CDR3: TGCAGTGCTCACGGACAGGGTCGTCAGCCCCAGCATTTT. Its protein is CSAHGQGRQPQHF. The chain recombines TRBV20-1 with TRBJ1-5, with 8 bases matching TRBD1. Germline CDR1 and CDR2: DFQATT and SNEGSKA (reference sequence). The junction had 6 bases not matched to a gene; V was cut back by 5 bases and J by 6 bases. The CDR3 covers 13 residues.

This clonotype has a count of ten or more. V usage is TRBV19 and J usage is TRBJ2-1; D tentatively reads TRBD1 or TRBD2 (5 bases each). Deletions cut 8 bases from V and 6 bases from J, with 14 bases between. Looked up from germline, CDR1 is LNHDA and CDR2 is SQIVND (reference sequence). The CDR3 loop spans 13 amino acids. In DNA form, the CDR3 reads TGTGCCAGTTCGGCTGTTGGGGGCAATGAGCAGTTCTTC. Encoded protein: CASSAVGGNEQFF.

This clonotype has a count of ten or more. The chain employs TRBV5-1 and TRBJ2-7, with D possibly being TRBD2 (6 bases). There are 15 residues in the CDR3. Trimming took 0 bases from V and 4 from J, leaving 14 bases between them. Germline CDR1 reads SGHRS; CDR2 reads YFSETQ. The CDR3 here is CASSLVGGQDYEQYF. The CDR3, as DNA: TGCGCCAGCAGCTTGGTAGGAGGGCAGGATTACGAGCAGTACTTC. The whole variable domain, remainder taken from reference TRBV5-1 and TRBJ2-7, is KAGVTQTPRYLIKTRGQQVTLSCSPISGHRSVSWYQQTPGQGLQFLFEYFSETQRNKGNFPGRFSGRQFSNSRSEMNVSTLELGDSALYLCASSLVGGQDYEQYFGPGTRLTVT.

There are a few counts of this clonotype. The V and J genes are TRBV3-1 and TRBJ2-3; D gene ambiguous. CDR3 size: 13 residues. Germline values: CDR1 LGHDT, CDR2 YNNKEL (reference sequence). V was clipped by 0 bases and J by 5 bases, with 6 bases between them. This chain's CDR3 is CASSQDRKDTQYF. CDR3 sequence (DNA): TGTGCCAGCAGCCAAGACAGGAAAGATACGCAGTATTTT.

This clonotype was observed a handful of times. The J gene is TRBJ2-7, the V gene TRBV6-2 or TRBV6-3; D ambiguous. Trimming removed 2 bases from V and 3 bases from J, with 5 bases in between. The CDR3 is 12 residues long. Germline V gene lookup returns CDR1 MNHEY and CDR2 SVGEGT. DNA of the CDR3: TGTGCCAGCAGTTACCCCAGCTACGAGCAGTACTTC. Protein product: CASSYPSYEQYF.

This sequence joins TRBV7-6 and TRBJ2-3, with 7 bases lining up with TRBD2. J gave up 4 bases and V 5 bases, and 9 bases lay outside the gene matches. The length of the CDR3 is 15 residues. CDR1 is SGHVS and CDR2 is FNYEAQ in the germline V gene. The CDR3 region has the DNA TGTGCCAGCAGCCGTGATACTAGCGCCGCAGATACGCAGTATTTT. Translating it yields CASSRDTSAADTQYF.

This chain connects TRBV6-1 to TRBJ1-1; a possible D gene is TRBD1 (5 bases). The V end lost 6 bases, the J end lost 3 bases, and 17 bases lay between the germline ends. Germline V CDR1 and CDR2: MNHNS, SASEGT. This CDR3 contains 15 residues. The CDR3 DNA reads TGTGCCAGCAGGGGAGGGGATCTGGGGTACACTGAAGCTTTCTTT. It translates to CASRGGDLGYTEAFF.

This chain uses TRBV19 with TRBJ2-6; TRBD1 might be the D (6 bases). The CDR3 runs to 16 residues. Germline V gene sequence: CDR1 LNHDA, CDR2 SQIVND (reference sequence). Trimming cost V 10 bases and J 4 bases, with 20 bases left between them. The CDR3 DNA follows: TGTGCCACTAAGAAACCGACAGGCTCCGGGGCCAACGTCCTGACTTTC. Translating gives CATKKPTGSGANVLTF.

The chain couples TRBV28 to TRBJ2-1, with 12 positions matching TRBD2. The CDR3 is 19 amino acids. Germline CDR1 reads MDHEN; CDR2 reads SYDVKM. J was trimmed by 3 bases and V by 3 bases; bases with no gene match: 12. The CDR3 here is CASSFLGLAGPKVYNEQFF. For the CDR3, the DNA is TGTGCCAGCAGTTTTTTGGGACTAGCGGGCCCCAAAGTCTACAATGAGCAGTTCTTC.

This clonotype was picked up a small number of times. CDR3 bases: TGCGCCAGCAGCCAAGAGCGGACAGGGGCCTACGCGAACACCGGGGAGCTGTTTTTT. Translated: CASSQERTGAYANTGELFF. The rearrangement uses TRBV4-1 and TRBJ2-2, with TRBD1 matching over 9 bases. The V gene end was trimmed by 0 bases and the J gene end by 0 bases; junction bases not matched to a gene: 8. Germline lookup yields CDR1 MGHRA and CDR2 YSYEKL. This CDR3 is built from 19 residues.

This clonotype has a handful of counts. CDR3 nucleotides: TGCAGCGTTGAACTACAACCTAATGAAAAACTGTTTTTT. The encoded protein is CSVELQPNEKLFF. The chain is built from TRBV29-1 and TRBJ1-4, with D uncertain. Germline V lookup: CDR1 SQVTM, CDR2 ANQGSEA. The CDR3 is 13 residues long. V lost 2 bases to trimming and J lost 3 bases, with 7 bases between them.

The sample holds a few counts of this clonotype. This rearrangement joins TRBV11-2 to TRBJ1-1; D is uncertain. Germline assignment: CDR1 SGHAT and CDR2 FQNNGV. The CDR3 totals 16 residues. The V gene lost 2 bases and the J gene lost 2 bases, with 15 bases spanning the gap. The CDR3 nucleotides read TGTGCCAGCAGCTTAAGGTCCAGCGGCCTTAACACTGAAGCTTTCTTT. Translated, it gives CASSLRSSGLNTEAFF.

This clonotype was seen only a few times. This rearrangement joins TRBV30 to TRBJ1-4, with no clear D. Germline CDR1 GTSNPN, CDR2 SVGIG (reference sequence). Deletions cut 3 bases from V and 0 bases from J, with 17 bases between. CDR3 length: 17 residues. CDR3 coding DNA: TGTGCCTGGAGGGACCGACATGGAGCTGCAACTAATGAAAAACTGTTTTTT. Protein sequence: CAWRDRHGAATNEKLFF.

This clonotype was observed at least ten times. V gene TRBV19 combines with J gene TRBJ2-7, with D possibly called TRBD1 or TRBD2 (5 bases each). The ends were cut back, 5 bases at V and 1 base at J, with 12 bases in the middle. Per the germline V gene, CDR1 is LNHDA and CDR2 is SQIVND (reference sequence). The CDR3 spans 14 residues. CDR3 residues: CASSFSGTSYEQYF. In DNA form, the CDR3 reads TGTGCCAGTAGTTTCTCGGGGACGTCCTACGAGCAGTACTTC.

This clonotype occurred a few times. The genes are TRBV7-8 and TRBJ2-1; 8 bases line up with TRBD2. Trimming cost V 0 bases and J 2 bases; bases outside gene matches: 15. CDR3 length: 20 residues. The germline gives CDR1 SGHVS, CDR2 FQNEAQ. CDR3 sequence reads: CASSLARFGGSGGTYNEQFF. The CDR3 DNA follows: TGTGCCAGCAGCTTAGCGCGGTTCGGTGGAAGCGGGGGTACCTACAATGAGCAGTTCTTC. Looking up the rest from reference TRBV7-8 and TRBJ2-1 gives the full variable domain: GAGVSQSPRYKVAKRGQDVALRCDPISGHVSLFWYQQALGQGPEFLTYFQNEAQLDKSGLPSDRFFAERPEGSVSTLKIQRTQQEDSAVYLCASSLARFGGSGGTYNEQFFGPGTRLTVL.

This clonotype occurred once. The DNA for the CDR3 is TGTGCCAGCAGCCCCGCGACTAGTGGGAGATACAATGAGCAGTTCTTC. Amino acid sequence: CASSPATSGRYNEQFF. The rearrangement joins TRBV11-2 to TRBJ2-1; D is perhaps TRBD2 (6 bases). The CDR3 is 16 residues long. The germline CDR1 and CDR2 sequences are SGHAT and FQNNGV. The ends were cut back, 5 bases at V and 4 bases at J, with 18 bases in the middle.

This clonotype was seen repeatedly, ten times or more. The CDR3 nucleotides are TGTGCCAGCAGCCAAGGAGCTCCGGGACATAACACCGGGGAGCTGTTTTTT. It translates to CASSQGAPGHNTGELFF. The V call is TRBV3-1, the J call TRBJ2-2; D might be TRBD1 (6 bases). Germline CDR1 LGHDT, CDR2 YNNKEL (reference sequence). V lost 1 base to trimming and J lost 2 bases, with 14 bases between them. This CDR3 region has 17 residues.